This T cell receptor beta chain came from a study of OX40 agonist ivuxolimab in advanced cancers. For the study at large: Hepatocellular carcinoma, melanoma, renal cell or head and neck cancer occurred in dose-escalation patients.

Blood samples were obtained at baseline, cycle 4 day 1, and cycle 7 day 1. V lost 6 bases and J 7 bases, leaving 15 bases between the germline ends. CDR3 length equals 13 residues. Germline V gives CDR1 SEHNR, CDR2 FQNEAQ (reference sequence). Generated by immunoSEQ multiplex PCR, the TCRdb table keeps only in-frame clones and is missing some. The sample lists around 40,000 clones; 75% to 90% were seen once. The chain employs TRBV7-9 and TRBJ1-2; D is undetermined. The source was CD4+ or CD8+ T cells sorted from blood, collected in a trial of the OX40 agonist ivuxolimab. The receptor was derived from an adult with an advanced solid tumor such as melanoma, head and neck, liver or kidney cancer. CDR3 nucleotide sequence: TGTGCCAGCAGATACGGACGAAGCGGTGGCTACACCTTC. This sequence encodes CASRYGRSGGYTF.